These T cell receptor beta chains were read from a single sample in a study of shared clonotypes between healthy human individuals. The assay was immunoSEQ multiplex PCR, and TCRdb's table has in-frame clones only and misses some. The table includes roughly 700,000 clones, less than 85% detected once. Material for sequencing was memory CD4+ T cells sorted from blood. All receptors come from a woman in her 30s in good health. The CDR3 runs from the conserved cysteine through the conserved F or W. Each record gives: clone size, J gene, D gene, CDR3 length, V gene, CDR3 protein, CDR3 DNA. The D gene is left open where the match is weak. Rows give clone size only sometimes, using once, few, many, or a class for an expanded clone.

NA,TRBJ2-5,NA,16,TRBV7-9,CASSLRWRREKETQYF,TGTGCCAGCAGCTTAAGGTGGCGACGGGAAAAAGAGACCCAGTACTTC
NA,TRBJ1-2,TRBD1,15,TRBV28,CASRETGERYKGYTF,TGTGCCAGCAGGGAAACAGGGGAGAGGTATAAAGGCTACACCTTC
NA,TRBJ1-6,NA,14,TRBV23-1,CASSQRQDNSPLHF,TGCGCCAGCAGTCAACGACAGGACAATTCACCCCTCCACTTT
NA,TRBJ2-5,TRBD2,13,TRBV29-1,CSVEPGEGETQYF,TGCAGCGTTGAACCGGGGGAGGGAGAGACCCAGTACTTC
few,TRBJ1-1,NA,14,TRBV5-1,CASSLQGWDTEAFF,TGCGCCAGCAGCTTACAGGGATGGGACACTGAAGCTTTCTTT
NA,TRBJ2-2,TRBD2,17,TRBV28,CASSLRWLAGNTGELFF,TGTGCCAGCAGTTTAAGGTGGCTAGCGGGTAACACCGGGGAGCTGTTTTTT
few,TRBJ1-5,NA,15,TRBV6-1,CASSVGGSGYQPQHF,TGTGCCAGCAGTGTCGGGGGGTCCGGGTATCAGCCCCAGCATTTT
NA,TRBJ2-7,TRBD2,17,TRBV2,CASSELRLAGFSYEQYF,TGTGCCAGCAGTGAATTGCGACTAGCGGGTTTTTCCTACGAGCAGTACTTC
once,TRBJ1-2,NA,12,TRBV6-5,CASSYFLGGYTF,TGTGCCAGCAGTTACTTCTTGGGTGGCTACACCTTC
NA,TRBJ2-5,NA,15,TRBV27,CASKDLGTDPKTQYF,TGTGCCAGCAAGGATTTAGGGACCGACCCTAAGACCCAGTACTTC
NA,TRBJ1-6,NA,14,TRBV1,CTSSPYHDNSPLHF,TGCACCAGCAGCCCCTACCATGATAATTCACCCCTCCACTTT
NA,TRBJ2-1,NA,14,TRBV2,CASSVLPGFDEQFF,TGTGCCAGCAGTGTTCTTCCGGGATTTGATGAGCAGTTCTTC
NA,TRBJ2-2,NA,14,TRBV11-2,CASSLAPGTGELFF,TGTGCCAGCAGCTTAGCCCCAGGCACCGGGGAGCTGTTTTTT
few,TRBJ1-5,NA,13,TRBV2,CASSRGSYQPQHF,TGTGCCAGCAGCAGGGGTAGCTATCAGCCCCAGCATTTT
NA,TRBJ2-1,NA,14,TRBV7-9,CASSFELVSREQFF,TGTGCCAGCAGCTTCGAACTGGTGAGCCGTGAGCAGTTCTTC
NA,TRBJ2-5,TRBD1,14,TRBV7-9,CASSFTGAVVTQYF,TGTGCCAGCAGCTTTACAGGGGCCGTAGTGACCCAGTACTTC
NA,TRBJ1-1,NA,14,TRBV9,CASSATLGYTEAFF,TGTGCCAGCAGCGCGACACTAGGGTACACTGAAGCTTTCTTT
few,TRBJ1-1,NA,15,TRBV4-2,CASSQGPDPNTEAFF,TGTGCCAGCAGCCAAGGTCCAGACCCGAACACTGAAGCTTTCTTT
NA,TRBJ1-1,NA,13,TRBV18,CASSPGPNTEAFF,TGTGCCAGCTCACCAGGGCCGAACACTGAAGCTTTCTTT
once,TRBJ2-2,NA,14,TRBV29-1,CSVEEKWGSGELFF,TGCAGCGTTGAAGAGAAGTGGGGATCCGGGGAGCTGTTTTTT
NA,TRBJ2-5,NA,14,TRBV19,CASTPAYPQETQYF,TGTGCCAGTACCCCAGCCTATCCACAAGAGACCCAGTACTTC
NA,TRBJ2-2,TRBD2,15,TRBV28,CASTILAGNTGELFF,TGTGCCAGCACGATACTAGCGGGGAACACCGGGGAGCTGTTTTTT
NA,TRBJ2-1,TRBD2,16,TRBV2,CASSERGLAGNNEQFF,TGTGCCAGCAGTGAACGTGGTCTAGCGGGAAACAATGAGCAGTTCTTC
NA,TRBJ2-2,NA,14,TRBV7-7,CASSSSIGTGELFF,TGTGCCAGCAGCTCCTCTATCGGCACCGGGGAGCTGTTTTTT
few,TRBJ2-5,TRBD2,17,TRBV7-8,CASSLRLAGGSGETQYF,TGTGCCAGCAGCTTAAGGCTAGCGGGAGGGTCTGGGGAGACCCAGTACTTC
NA,TRBJ2-1,NA,16,TRBV27,CASSFRRPGLNNEQFF,TGTGCCAGCAGTTTCAGGCGGCCAGGATTGAACAATGAGCAGTTCTTC
NA,TRBJ2-7,TRBD1,17,TRBV5-1,CASSSSQGAWFGYEQYF,TGCGCCAGCAGCTCTTCTCAGGGGGCTTGGTTCGGCTACGAGCAGTACTTC
NA,TRBJ2-2,TRBD2,14,TRBV29-1,CSVKRESNTGELFF,TGCAGCGTGAAGCGGGAGTCGAACACCGGGGAGCTGTTTTTT
NA,TRBJ2-7,TRBD1,15,TRBV4-2,CASSQGDRDRGEQYF,TGTGCCAGCAGCCAAGGCGACAGGGATAGAGGCGAGCAGTACTTC
many,TRBJ2-5,NA,13,TRBV27,CASSFSYQETQYF,TGTGCCAGCAGTTTCTCGTACCAAGAGACCCAGTACTTC
few,TRBJ2-1,NA,15,TRBV27,CASSEPGRAYNEQFF,TGTGCCAGCAGTGAACCGGGACGAGCCTACAATGAGCAGTTCTTC
NA,TRBJ1-2,TRBD1,15,TRBV6-5,CASRGGQGSKYGYTF,TGTGCCAGCAGAGGGGGACAGGGGAGTAAATATGGCTACACCTTC
NA,TRBJ2-7,NA,14,TRBV7-8,CASSKLRLPGEQYF,TGTGCCAGCAGCAAACTGAGGCTACCCGGCGAGCAGTACTTC
many,TRBJ2-7,TRBD1,14,TRBV7-7,CASSPGTGDREQYF,TGTGCCAGCAGCCCCGGGACAGGGGATCGCGAGCAGTACTTC
NA,TRBJ2-3,TRBD2,17,TRBV5-1,CASSPSPSGSRADTQYF,TGCGCCAGCAGCCCCTCCCCAAGCGGGAGTAGGGCAGATACGCAGTATTTT
NA,TRBJ2-3,NA,15,TRBV5-1,CASSLAPLSTDTQYF,TGCGCCAGCAGCTTGGCGCCCTTGAGCACAGATACGCAGTATTTT
NA,TRBJ2-3,TRBD1,14,TRBV29-1,CSVDDRGYTDTQYF,TGCAGCGTAGATGACAGGGGATACACAGATACGCAGTATTTT
NA,TRBJ2-1,NA,13,TRBV25-1,CATSGPPYNEQFF,TGTGCCACCTCGGGGCCCCCCTACAATGAGCAGTTCTTC
once,TRBJ2-5,NA,12,TRBV7-9,CASSFRQETQYF,TGTGCCAGCAGCTTTCGCCAAGAGACCCAGTACTTC
NA,TRBJ1-4,NA,15,TRBV7-9,CASSLAGGTSPLMFF,TGTGCCAGCAGCTTAGCTGGGGGTACGTCCCCTTTGATGTTTTTT
NA,TRBJ2-1,NA,13,TRBV28,CASSLSGYNEQFF,TGTGCCAGCAGTTTATCAGGGTACAATGAGCAGTTCTTC
NA,TRBJ1-3,NA,14,TRBV28,CASSLTVTGNTIYF,TGTGCCAGCAGTTTAACAGTAACAGGAAACACCATATATTTT
NA,TRBJ2-3,NA,16,TRBV25-1,CASSEPSGAATDTQYF,TGTGCCAGCAGTGAACCCTCTGGGGCCGCCACAGATACGCAGTATTTT
NA,TRBJ1-3,TRBD1,14,TRBV6-1,CASRETGMRNTIYF,TGTGCCAGCAGGGAGACAGGGATGAGAAACACCATATATTTT
NA,TRBJ1-1,NA,15,TRBV18,CASSPREPANTEAFF,TGTGCCAGCTCACCCCGGGAGCCAGCGAACACTGAAGCTTTCTTT
NA,TRBJ2-7,NA,14,TRBV11-2,CASSLIVLPYEQYF,TGTGCCAGCAGCTTAATCGTCCTCCCCTACGAGCAGTACTTC
once,TRBJ2-7,TRBD1,16,TRBV7-3,CASSLARQGTRYEQYF,TGTGCCAGCAGCTTAGCCCGACAGGGGACACGCTACGAGCAGTACTTC
NA,TRBJ2-6,TRBD1,17,TRBV19,CASSGGQGRAGANVLTF,TGTGCCAGTAGTGGAGGACAGGGTAGAGCTGGGGCCAACGTCCTGACTTTC
NA,TRBJ2-7,TRBD2,14,TRBV19,CASSPTSAYYEQYF,TGTGCCAGTAGCCCCACTAGCGCGTATTACGAGCAGTACTTC
NA,TRBJ2-3,TRBD2,15,TRBV6-1,CASSALAVEADTQYF,TGTGCCAGCAGCGCTCTAGCGGTCGAGGCAGATACGCAGTATTTT
NA,TRBJ2-4,NA,15,TRBV4-1,CASRPDPGGKNIQYF,TGCGCCAGCAGACCTGACCCCGGAGGGAAAAACATTCAGTACTTC
once,TRBJ2-7,NA,14,TRBV28,CASSSTLPAYEQYF,TGTGCCAGCAGCTCCACCCTACCGGCCTACGAGCAGTACTTC
NA,TRBJ2-7,TRBD1,13,TRBV15,CATSQGQAYEQYF,TGTGCCACCAGCCAGGGACAGGCCTACGAGCAGTACTTC
NA,TRBJ1-1,TRBD1,14,TRBV6-5,CASRQHRGETEAFF,TGTGCCAGCAGACAACACAGGGGAGAGACTGAAGCTTTCTTT
NA,TRBJ2-2,TRBD1,15,TRBV6-5,CASSESTGATGELFF,TGTGCCAGCAGCGAATCGACAGGGGCAACCGGGGAGCTGTTTTTT
NA,TRBJ2-7,TRBD2,14,TRBV5-1,CASSLAGTSYEQYF,TGCGCCAGCAGTTTAGCGGGAACCTCCTACGAGCAGTACTTC
NA,TRBJ1-1,NA,14,TRBV7-3,CASSPNSGITEAFF,TGTGCCAGCAGCCCCAACTCAGGGATCACTGAAGCTTTCTTT